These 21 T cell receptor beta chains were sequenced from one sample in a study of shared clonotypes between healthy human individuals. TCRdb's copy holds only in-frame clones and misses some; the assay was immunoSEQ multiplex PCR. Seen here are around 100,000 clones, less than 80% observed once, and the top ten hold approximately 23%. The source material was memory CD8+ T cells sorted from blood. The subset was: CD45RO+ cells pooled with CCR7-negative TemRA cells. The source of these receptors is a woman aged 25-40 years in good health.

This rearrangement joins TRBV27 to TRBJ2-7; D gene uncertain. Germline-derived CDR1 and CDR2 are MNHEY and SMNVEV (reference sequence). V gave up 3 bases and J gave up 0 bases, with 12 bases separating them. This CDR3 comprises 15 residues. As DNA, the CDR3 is TGTGCCAGCAGTTTCCGACTTTTAAGCTCCTACGAGCAGTACTTC. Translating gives CASSFRLLSSYEQYF.

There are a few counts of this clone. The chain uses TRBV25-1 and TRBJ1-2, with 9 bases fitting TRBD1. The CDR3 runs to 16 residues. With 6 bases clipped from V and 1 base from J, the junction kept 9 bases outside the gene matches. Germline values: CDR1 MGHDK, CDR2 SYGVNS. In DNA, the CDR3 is TGTGCCAGCAGCCCGAGGACAGGGGCTGTTAACTATGGCTACACCTTC. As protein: CASSPRTGAVNYGYTF.

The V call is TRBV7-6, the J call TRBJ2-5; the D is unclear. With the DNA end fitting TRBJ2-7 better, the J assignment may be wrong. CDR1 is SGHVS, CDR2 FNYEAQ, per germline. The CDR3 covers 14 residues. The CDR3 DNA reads TGTGCCAGCAGCTTAGGTGGGTCCCCTTACGAGCAGTACTTC. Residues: CASSLGGSPYEQYF.

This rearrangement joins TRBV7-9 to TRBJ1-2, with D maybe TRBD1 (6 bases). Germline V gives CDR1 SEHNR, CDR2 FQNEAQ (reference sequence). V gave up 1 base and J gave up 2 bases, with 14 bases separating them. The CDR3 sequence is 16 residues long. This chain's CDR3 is CASSLGWTVPNYGYTF. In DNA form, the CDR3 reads TGTGCCAGCAGCTTAGGATGGACAGTACCGAACTATGGCTACACCTTC.

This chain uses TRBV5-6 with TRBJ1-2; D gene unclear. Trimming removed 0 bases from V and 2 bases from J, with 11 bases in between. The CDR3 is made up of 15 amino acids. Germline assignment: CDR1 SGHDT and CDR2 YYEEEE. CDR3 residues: CASSLAAGINYGYTF. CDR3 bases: TGTGCCAGCAGCTTGGCCGCGGGAATCAACTATGGCTACACCTTC.

CDR3 sequence (DNA): TGTGCCAGCAGCTTAGGGGGCCGGGAGTCCTACCGCAGAGATACGCAGTATTTT. As protein: CASSLGGRESYRRDTQYF. The chain links TRBV11-2 to TRBJ2-3; D is perhaps TRBD2 (6 bases). The CDR3 runs to 18 residues. V dropped 1 base and J dropped 5 bases, with 22 bases sitting between them. Germline V gene lookup returns CDR1 SGHAT and CDR2 FQNNGV.

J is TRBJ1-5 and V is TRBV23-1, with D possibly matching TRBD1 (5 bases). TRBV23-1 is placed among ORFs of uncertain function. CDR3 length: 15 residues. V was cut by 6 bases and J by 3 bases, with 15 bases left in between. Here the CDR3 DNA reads TGCGCCAGCAGAGCCTCACGACAGTTCAATCAGCCCCAGCATTTT. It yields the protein CASRASRQFNQPQHF.

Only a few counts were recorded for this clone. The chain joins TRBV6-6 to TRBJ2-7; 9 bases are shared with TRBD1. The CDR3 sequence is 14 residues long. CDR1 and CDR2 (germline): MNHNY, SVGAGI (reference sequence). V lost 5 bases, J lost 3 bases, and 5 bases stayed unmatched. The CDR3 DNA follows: TGTGCCAGCAGTACCGGGACAGGGATCTACGAGCAGTACTTC. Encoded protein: CASSTGTGIYEQYF.

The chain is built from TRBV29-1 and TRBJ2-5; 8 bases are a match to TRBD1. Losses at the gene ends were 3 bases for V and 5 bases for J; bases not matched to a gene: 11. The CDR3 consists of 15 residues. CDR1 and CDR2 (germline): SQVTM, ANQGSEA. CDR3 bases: TGCAGCGTTGAGGTGGACAGGGATTGGGGGGAGACCCAGTACTTC. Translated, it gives CSVEVDRDWGETQYF. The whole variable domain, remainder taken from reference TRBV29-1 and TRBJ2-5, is SAVISQKPSRDICQRGTSLTIQCQVDSQVTMMFWYRQQPGQSLTLIATANQGSEATYESGFVIDKFPISRPNLTFSTLTVSNMSPEDSSIYLCSVEVDRDWGETQYFGPGTRLLVL.

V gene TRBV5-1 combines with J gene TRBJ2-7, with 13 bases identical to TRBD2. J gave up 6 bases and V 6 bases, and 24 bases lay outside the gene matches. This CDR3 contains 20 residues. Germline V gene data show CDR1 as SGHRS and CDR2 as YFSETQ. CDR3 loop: CASTRTRSGQVGLAGPEQYF. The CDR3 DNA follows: TGCGCCAGCACCCGGACCCGTTCGGGACAGGTGGGACTAGCGGGACCCGAGCAGTACTTC. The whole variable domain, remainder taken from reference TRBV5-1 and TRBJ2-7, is KAGVTQTPRYLIKTRGQQVTLSCSPISGHRSVSWYQQTPGQGLQFLFEYFSETQRNKGNFPGRFSGRQFSNSRSEMNVSTLELGDSALYLCASTRTRSGQVGLAGPEQYFGPGTRLTVT.

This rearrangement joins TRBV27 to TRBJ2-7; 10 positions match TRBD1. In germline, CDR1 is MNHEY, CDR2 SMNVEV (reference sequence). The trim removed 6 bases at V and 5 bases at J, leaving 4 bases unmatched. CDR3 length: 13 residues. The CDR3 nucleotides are TGTGCCAGCAGGACAGGGGGCAGGGACGAGCAGTACTTC. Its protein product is CASRTGGRDEQYF.

CDR3 nucleotide sequence: TGTGCCAGCAGTTTGTCGCTAGCGGCGTACAATGAGCAGTTCTTC. It is translated as CASSLSLAAYNEQFF. The V gene is TRBV27, the J gene TRBJ2-1; 7 bases are a match to TRBD2. CDR3 length: 15 residues. Unmatched junction bases numbered 6, after V lost 3 bases and J lost 4 bases. The germline V gene encodes CDR1 MNHEY and CDR2 SMNVEV (reference sequence).

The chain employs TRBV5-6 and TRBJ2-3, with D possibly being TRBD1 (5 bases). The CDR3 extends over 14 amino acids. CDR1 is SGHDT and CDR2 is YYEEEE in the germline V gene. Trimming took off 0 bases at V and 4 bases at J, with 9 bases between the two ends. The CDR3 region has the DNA TGTGCCAGCAGCTTGGTAGGGGCCCCAGATACGCAGTATTTT. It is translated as CASSLVGAPDTQYF.

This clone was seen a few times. CDR3 coding DNA: TGTGCCAGCAGCTACGAAATTAGGATGAACACCGGGGAGCTGTTTTTT. This encodes CASSYEIRMNTGELFF. The chain couples TRBV7-6 to TRBJ2-2; D is unclear. The CDR3 spans 16 residues. In germline, CDR1 is SGHVS, CDR2 FNYEAQ. The V and J ends lost 4 bases and 1 base respectively, with 13 bases between them.

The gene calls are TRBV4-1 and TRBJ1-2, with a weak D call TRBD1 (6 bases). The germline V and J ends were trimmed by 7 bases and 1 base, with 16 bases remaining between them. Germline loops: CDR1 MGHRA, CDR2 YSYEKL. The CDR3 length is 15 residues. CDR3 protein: CASNDAGAVNYGYTF. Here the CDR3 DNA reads TGCGCCAGCAATGATGCGGGGGCGGTTAACTATGGCTACACCTTC.

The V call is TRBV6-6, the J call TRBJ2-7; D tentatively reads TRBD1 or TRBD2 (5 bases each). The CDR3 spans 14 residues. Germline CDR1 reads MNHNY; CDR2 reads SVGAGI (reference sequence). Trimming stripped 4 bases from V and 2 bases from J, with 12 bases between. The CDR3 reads CASSSGTETYEQYF. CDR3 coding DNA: TGTGCCAGCAGTTCCGGGACGGAAACCTACGAGCAGTACTTC.

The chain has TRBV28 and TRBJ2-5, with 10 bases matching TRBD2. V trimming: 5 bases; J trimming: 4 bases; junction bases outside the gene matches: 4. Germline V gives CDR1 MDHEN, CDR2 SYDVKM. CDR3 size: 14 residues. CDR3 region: CASSPGLAIETQYF. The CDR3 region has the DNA TGTGCCAGCAGTCCGGGACTAGCGATAGAGACCCAGTACTTC.

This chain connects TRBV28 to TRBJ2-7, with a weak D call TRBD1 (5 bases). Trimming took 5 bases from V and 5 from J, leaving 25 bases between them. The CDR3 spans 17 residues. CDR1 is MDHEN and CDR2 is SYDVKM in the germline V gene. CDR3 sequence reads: CASSPLYLLPGINEQYF. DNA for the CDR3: TGTGCCAGCAGTCCCCTATATCTCCTCCCAGGGATCAACGAGCAGTACTTC.

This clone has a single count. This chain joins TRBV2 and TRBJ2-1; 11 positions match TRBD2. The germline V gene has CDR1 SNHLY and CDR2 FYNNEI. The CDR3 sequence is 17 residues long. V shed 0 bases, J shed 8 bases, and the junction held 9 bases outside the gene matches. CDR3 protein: CASSEAGYSGRADEQFF. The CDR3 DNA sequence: TGTGCCAGCAGTGAAGCGGGGTATAGCGGGAGGGCTGATGAGCAGTTCTTC.

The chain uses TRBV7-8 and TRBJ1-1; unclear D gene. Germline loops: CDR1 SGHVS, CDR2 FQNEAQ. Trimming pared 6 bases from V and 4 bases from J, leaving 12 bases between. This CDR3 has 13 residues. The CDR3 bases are TGTGCCAGCAGAGAGCAATCTAGCACTGAAGCTTTCTTT. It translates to CASREQSSTEAFF.

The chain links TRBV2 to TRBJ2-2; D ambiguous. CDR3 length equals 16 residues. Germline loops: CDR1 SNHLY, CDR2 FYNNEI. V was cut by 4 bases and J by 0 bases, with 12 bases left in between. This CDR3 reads CASSGGEPTNTGELFF. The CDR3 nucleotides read TGTGCCAGCAGTGGGGGTGAGCCCACGAACACCGGGGAGCTGTTTTTT. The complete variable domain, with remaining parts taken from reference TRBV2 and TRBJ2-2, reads EPEVTQTPSHQVTQMGQEVILRCVPISNHLYFYWYRQILGQKVEFLVSFYNNEISEKSEIFDDQFSVERPDGSNFTLKIRSTKLEDSAMYFCASSGGEPTNTGELFFGEGSRLTVL.